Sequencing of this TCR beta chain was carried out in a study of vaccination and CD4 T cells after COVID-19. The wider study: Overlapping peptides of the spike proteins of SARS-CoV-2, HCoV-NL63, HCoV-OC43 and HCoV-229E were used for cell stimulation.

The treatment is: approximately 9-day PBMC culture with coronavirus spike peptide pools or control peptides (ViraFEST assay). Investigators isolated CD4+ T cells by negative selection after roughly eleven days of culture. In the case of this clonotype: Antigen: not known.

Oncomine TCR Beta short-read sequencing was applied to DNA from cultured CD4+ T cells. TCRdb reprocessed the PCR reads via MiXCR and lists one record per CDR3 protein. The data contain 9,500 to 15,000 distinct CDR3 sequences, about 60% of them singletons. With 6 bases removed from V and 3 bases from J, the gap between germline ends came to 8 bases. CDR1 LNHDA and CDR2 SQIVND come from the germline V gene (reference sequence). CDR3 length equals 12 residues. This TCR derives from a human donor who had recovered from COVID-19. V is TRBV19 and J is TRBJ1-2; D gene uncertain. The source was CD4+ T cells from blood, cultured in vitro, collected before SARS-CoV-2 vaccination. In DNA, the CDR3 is TGTGCCAGTAGCCATCCCGACTATGGCTACACCTTC. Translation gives CASSHPDYGYTF. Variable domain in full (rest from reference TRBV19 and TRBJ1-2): DGGITQSPKYLFRKEGQNVTLSCEQNLNHDAMYWYRQDPGQGLRLIYYSQIVNDFQKGDIAEGYSVSREKKESFPLTVTSAQKNPTAFYLCASSHPDYGYTFGSGTRLTVV.